This entry concerns a single TCR beta chain. Antigen specificity is unknown. The sample comes from a study of cytomegalovirus exposure and HLA in healthy donors. 13 Jbeta primers and 60 Vbeta primers were used for the PCR. Profiled with immunoSEQ multiplex PCR; TCRdb holds only in-frame clones, not every one. Altogether fewer than 250,000 clones are present, 70% to 90% being singletons, with the ten largest covering around 2.8%. The CDR3 spans 18 residues. V shed 0 bases and J 1 base; nucleotides not matched to a gene: 9. From germline, CDR1 is SGHNT and CDR2 YYREEE (reference sequence). General study points: Per published accounts, TCR beta sequences correctly predicted the HLA-A and HLA-B alleles of most subjects. It was 164 TCR beta chains that were listed as cytomegalovirus-associated. In a later analysis, HLA-C alleles had the fewest associated TCRs, DRB1 alleles the most.

The clonotype was recovered from a man aged 25 to 40 in good health and CMV-seronegative. The rearrangement joins TRBV5-4 to TRBJ2-3; 9 nucleotides match TRBD2. Sequenced: PBMCs. The CDR3 protein is CASSLEGGGGVGTDTQYF. The CDR3 coding sequence is TGTGCCAGCAGCTTGGAGGGGGGCGGGGGGGTTGGCACAGATACGCAGTATTTT.